The clone carrying this TCR beta chain was recorded a few times. Following extraction, RNA underwent reverse transcription to cDNA, which served as the sequencing template. Produced via immunoSEQ multiplex PCR; TCRdb's table is partial and in-frame only. The sample consists of approximately 150,000 clones, 55% of them appearing once. These data come from a study of CD8+ T cells in alopecia areata. Sequencing was performed on CD4+ T cells sorted from blood. This TCR was recovered from a human donor in good health.

CDR3 in amino acids: CASSLAGTGSDTQYF. The CDR3 nucleotides read TGTGCCAGCAGCCTAGCCGGGACAGGGTCAGATACGCAGTATTTT. This chain joins TRBV6-5 and TRBJ2-3, with 9 bases identical to TRBD1. The CDR3 extends over 15 amino acids. The V segment lost 6 bases and the J segment 4 bases; nucleotides outside the gene matches: 8. Germline V gene sequence: CDR1 MNHEY, CDR2 SVGAGI.